The 28 T cell receptor beta chains listed next were all sequenced from one sample in a study of T cells in Graves' hyperthyroidism and ophthalmopathy. Authors of the study amplified TCR beta CDR3 regions from RNA transcripts. With the HTBI primer set, the TCR CDR3 went through a first round of RT-PCR. TCRdb ran MiXCR on the multiplex PCR reads and lists one entry per CDR3 protein. The sample lists about 350,000 distinct CDR3 sequences, 15% to 20% occurring once. The sequenced sample was blood. Receptors were obtained from a woman aged 40-49 years with Graves' ophthalmopathy.

This clonotype was observed at least ten times. V usage is TRBV10-3 and J usage is TRBJ1-5; D ambiguous. The germline CDR1 and CDR2 sequences are ENHRY and SYGVKD. V lost 4 bases to trimming and J lost 5 bases, with 12 bases between them. The length of the CDR3 is 14 residues. CDR3 DNA sequence: TGTGCCATCAGTGCCGGGATCCCGGATCAGCCCCAGCATTTT. Protein sequence: CAISAGIPDQPQHF.

Turning to this clonotype: The germline gene is not matched at one end of the junction; a read error may be the cause. The CDR3 region is CASTLTSYGETQYF. The CDR3 DNA is TGTGCCAGCACCCTGACTAGCTACGGAGAGACCCAGTATTTC. V usage is TRBV12-3 or TRBV12-4 and J usage is TRBJ2-5; TRBD2 agrees at 7 bases. This CDR3 contains 14 residues.

This clonotype has at least ten counts. V usage is TRBV6-5 and J usage is TRBJ1-6; tentative D call: TRBD1 (5 bases). This CDR3 spans 14 amino acids. The V end lost 7 bases, the J end lost 8 bases, and 15 bases lay between the germline ends. CDR1 is MNHEY and CDR2 is SVGAGI in the germline V gene. The CDR3 nucleotides are TGTGCCAGCACCATTGGAGGGACCGATTCACCCCTCCACTTT. Encoded protein: CASTIGGTDSPLHF.

In its sample, this clonotype was seen many times. The genes are TRBV5-1 and TRBJ2-5; maybe TRBD1 (6 bases). Germline CDR1 reads SGHRS; CDR2 reads YFSETQ. Trimming cost V 0 bases and J 5 bases, with 14 bases left between them. This CDR3 has 15 amino acids. CDR3 DNA: TGCGCCAGCAGCTTGGTAACAGGGCGAGGGGAGACCCAGTACTTC. This encodes CASSLVTGRGETQYF.

This clonotype has ten or more counts. The V call is TRBV27, the J call TRBJ2-7, with 10 nucleotides matching TRBD2. Germline values: CDR1 MNHEY, CDR2 SMNVEV (reference sequence). V shed 3 bases and J 0 bases; nucleotides not matched to a gene: 2. The CDR3 runs to 15 residues. The CDR3 DNA is TGTGCCAGCAGTTTCGGACTAGCGGACTCCTACGAGCAGTACTTC. It yields the protein CASSFGLADSYEQYF.

This clonotype appeared many times. The chain employs TRBV20-1 and TRBJ2-7; 9 bases are a match to TRBD1. The CDR3 consists of 13 residues. The germline V gene has CDR1 DFQATT and CDR2 SNEGSKA (reference sequence). The V and J ends lost 6 bases and 1 base, in that order; junction bases with no gene match: 4. CDR3 sequence: CSAAGTGSYEQYF. Written as DNA, the CDR3 is TGCAGTGCGGCCGGGACAGGGTCCTACGAGCAGTACTTC.

This clonotype was found many times. This chain links TRBV14 with TRBJ2-2, with 8 bases lining up with TRBD1. This CDR3 contains 16 residues. The J segment lost 5 bases and the V segment lost 0 bases, leaving 5 bases of the junction unmatched. Germline-derived CDR1 and CDR2 are SGHDN and FVKESK. CDR3 protein: CASSQDRGRRTGELFF. DNA for the CDR3: TGTGCCAGCAGCCAAGACAGGGGGCGCCGGACCGGGGAGCTGTTTTTT.

This clonotype was recorded at least ten times. The chain has TRBV5-4 and TRBJ1-1; D is unresolved. This CDR3 is 14 amino acids long. Germline-derived CDR1 and CDR2 are SGHNT and YYREEE (reference sequence). V was pared by 6 bases and J by 1 base, with 13 bases between. The CDR3 reads CASTSRRENTEAFF. As DNA, the CDR3 is TGTGCCAGCACTTCCAGGCGGGAGAACACTGAAGCTTTCTTT.

There are many counts of this clonotype. The chain joins TRBV6-2 or TRBV6-3 to TRBJ2-7; TRBD2 is a possible D gene (5 bases). Germline V gives CDR1 MNHEY, CDR2 SVGEGT. V dropped 1 base and J dropped 5 bases, with 15 bases sitting between them. There are 15 residues in the CDR3. The CDR3 sequence: CASSYLDRIGDEQYF. The CDR3 DNA reads TGTGCCAGCAGTTACTTGGACCGGATCGGGGACGAGCAGTACTTC.

This clonotype was detected many times. V usage is TRBV19 and J usage is TRBJ1-5; D ambiguous. The CDR3 consists of 13 residues. Trimming removed 5 bases at V and 4 bases at J, with 9 bases between. Germline CDR1 reads LNHDA; CDR2 reads SQIVND (reference sequence). The CDR3 DNA sequence: TGTGCCAGTAGTTTTCAGAAAAATCAGCCCCAGCATTTT. This codes for CASSFQKNQPQHF.

A few counts support this clonotype. The chain is built from TRBV6-1 and TRBJ2-7; a weak D match, TRBD2 (5 bases). The DNA end favors TRBJ2-1, so the J call may be wrong. Germline values: CDR1 MNHNS, CDR2 SASEGT. The CDR3 contains 16 residues. CDR3 residues: CASSVRAVSVVDEQFF. CDR3 nucleotides: TGTGCCAGCAGTGTGCGAGCGGTTTCAGTCGTCGACGAGCAGTTCTTC.

The sample holds many counts of this clonotype. The chain joins TRBV2 to TRBJ2-7; 9 bases fit TRBD2. The CDR3 has 17 amino acids. Germline-derived CDR1 and CDR2 are SNHLY and FYNNEI. Trimming at V came to 0 bases and at J to 0 bases, leaving 6 bases not matched to a gene. The CDR3 is CASSEANPGLASYEQYF. The CDR3 DNA follows: TGTGCCAGCAGTGAAGCCAACCCGGGACTAGCCTCCTACGAGCAGTACTTC.

This clonotype was recorded at least ten times. One end of the junction varies from germline; a read error may be responsible. The chain recombines TRBV7-7 with TRBJ2-7; 10 bases fit TRBD1. CDR1 is SSHAT and CDR2 is FNYEAQ in the germline V gene (reference sequence). The CDR3 extends over 14 amino acids. CDR3 loop: CASSLGTGEGEQYF. The CDR3 DNA is TGTGCTAGCAGCTTAGGGACAGGGGAGGGCGAGCAGTACTTC.

This clonotype was seen ten or more times. This chain links TRBV29-1 with TRBJ2-5; TRBD1 aligns across 7 bases. Germline CDR1 and CDR2: SQVTM and ANQGSEA. CDR3 length equals 17 residues. V dropped 6 bases and J dropped 0; count of bases not matched to a gene: 16. CDR3 protein: CSVENLDRRPYQETQYF. The CDR3, as DNA: TGCAGCGTGGAAAATTTGGACAGGCGACCGTACCAAGAGACCCAGTACTTC.

The chain uses TRBV6-1 and TRBJ1-5, with a tentative D call TRBD1 (5 bases). V lost 7 bases and J lost 11, with 21 bases in between. CDR3 size: 14 residues. Germline CDR1 reads MNHNS; CDR2 reads SASEGT. The CDR3 region has the DNA TGTGCCAGCAATCGGGACGGGGCCGGGAGGGCCCAGCATTTT. It codes for CASNRDGAGRAQHF.

This clonotype was seen many times. The genes are TRBV11-2 and TRBJ1-5; D gene unclear. The CDR3 is made up of 16 amino acids. CDR1 SGHAT and CDR2 FQNNGV come from the germline V gene. Deletions cut 7 bases from V and 2 bases from J, with 18 bases between. Here the CDR3 DNA reads TGTGCCAGCACCCTTGCAGGCCCCGAGGGCAATCAGCCCCAGCATTTT. Amino acids: CASTLAGPEGNQPQHF.

This chain links TRBV6-2 or TRBV6-3 with TRBJ2-7; TRBD2 might be the D (6 bases). The V and J ends lost 8 bases and 5 bases respectively, with 16 bases between them. CDR1 MNHEY and CDR2 SVGEGT come from the germline V gene. The CDR3 runs 13 residues. CDR3 amino acids: CASRRASVNEQYF. The CDR3 DNA sequence: TGTGCCAGCCGGAGGGCTAGCGTGAACGAGCAGTACTTC.

This clonotype was seen at least ten times. The chain carries TRBV28 and TRBJ2-6, with a weak D call TRBD1 (5 bases). The ends were cut back, 5 bases at V and 4 bases at J, with 12 bases in the middle. The CDR3 length is 15 residues. CDR1 MDHEN and CDR2 SYDVKM come from the germline V gene. CDR3 DNA: TGTGCCAGCAGTAGGGGTTTAGGGGGGGCCAACGTCCTGACTTTC. Protein product: CASSRGLGGANVLTF.

Comment on this clonotype: A much bigger clone sits one base away, suggesting this may be a read error. This chain connects TRBV6-5 to TRBJ2-7, with 8 bases matching TRBD2. This CDR3 comprises 15 residues. Germline CDR1 and CDR2: MNHEY and SVGAGI. J gave up 3 bases and V 1 base, and 5 bases lay outside the gene matches. The CDR3: CASSYFSGTGYEQYF. Written as DNA, the CDR3 is TGTGCCAGCAGTTACTTTAGCGGGACGGGCTACGAGCAGTACTTC.

This clonotype showed up many times. DNA for the CDR3: TGTGCCAGCACCACACTACTAAATTCCTCCTACGAGCAGTACTTC. Translated, it gives CASTTLLNSSYEQYF. This rearrangement joins TRBV7-9 to TRBJ2-7; D not certain. The CDR3 sequence is 15 residues long. Per the germline V gene, CDR1 is SEHNR and CDR2 is FQNEAQ (reference sequence). Trimming removed 7 bases from V and 0 bases from J, with 16 bases in between.

This chain uses TRBV6-2 or TRBV6-3 with TRBJ2-7; 8 nucleotides line up with TRBD2. CDR1 is MNHEY, CDR2 SVGEGT, per germline. Trimming took 6 bases from V and 2 from J; bases not matched to a gene: 6. This CDR3 has 14 residues. The CDR3 DNA is TGTGCCAGCAGGGGAGCGGGAGTGGCCTACGAGCAGTACTTC. Residues: CASRGAGVAYEQYF.

This clonotype was seen repeatedly, ten times or more. The chain carries TRBV6-1 and TRBJ2-5; D unclear. Germline V gene data show CDR1 as MNHNS and CDR2 as SASEGT. V was clipped by 6 bases and J by 9 bases, with 23 bases between them. The CDR3 contains 15 residues. The CDR3: CASSLPRTIPTSQYF. The CDR3 DNA follows: TGTGCCAGCAGCCTCCCCCGGACCATCCCCACATCCCAGTACTTC.

In the case of this clonotype: The junction departs from the called germline gene at one end, perhaps through a read error. This chain uses TRBV2 with TRBJ1-1, with 9 positions matching TRBD1. This CDR3 has 14 amino acids. Germline V gene lookup returns CDR1 SNHLY and CDR2 FYNNEI. CDR3 protein: CASSRDRVNTGAFF. The CDR3 bases are TGTGCCAGCAGTAGGGACAGGGTGAACACTGGAGCTTTCTTT.

This clonotype showed up many times. A read error may explain this, as a much larger clone is one base away. The chain recombines TRBV20-1 with TRBJ2-7, with D possibly being TRBD2 (6 bases). The V and J ends lost 4 bases and 0 bases respectively, with 7 bases between them. Germline values: CDR1 DFQATT, CDR2 SNEGSKA (reference sequence). The CDR3 is 12 amino acids. The DNA of the CDR3 is TGCAGTGCTACTAGCGACTCCTACGAGCAGTACTTC. The encoded protein is CSATSDSYEQYF.

There are a few counts of this clonotype. Relative to the germline gene, one junction end is altered; a read error may explain this. The V call is TRBV6-1, the J call TRBJ2-2, with D possibly being TRBD1 (8 bases). Germline assignment: CDR1 MNHNS and CDR2 SASEGT. CDR3 size: 14 residues. The CDR3 DNA follows: TGTGCCGGCAGTACAGGGGGGGACACCGGGGAGCTGTTTTTT. Translating it yields CAGSTGGDTGELFF.

This clonotype was observed many times. The rearrangement links TRBV28 to TRBJ2-6; the D is unclear. This CDR3 comprises 15 residues. The germline V gene has CDR1 MDHEN and CDR2 SYDVKM. The ends were cut back, 3 bases at V and 3 bases at J, with 9 bases in the middle. The CDR3 DNA is TGTGCCAGCAGTTTGCGAGGCTATGGGGCCAACGTCCTGACTTTC. It codes for CASSLRGYGANVLTF.

This clonotype was detected many times. V is TRBV6-1 and J is TRBJ1-6; 7 bases map to TRBD1. Per the germline V gene, CDR1 is MNHNS and CDR2 is SASEGT. V was clipped by 6 bases and J by 5 bases; unmatched bases: 4. This CDR3 contains 14 residues. The CDR3 DNA follows: TGTGCCAGCAGCCGGGGACAGAATAATTCACCCCTCCACTTT. Protein: CASSRGQNNSPLHF.

This clonotype was observed many times. The V call is TRBV11-2, the J call TRBJ1-2, with D uncertain. This CDR3 spans 16 amino acids. From germline, CDR1 is SGHAT and CDR2 FQNNGV. Trimming cost V 5 bases and J 8 bases, with 24 bases left between them. For the CDR3, the DNA is TGTGCCAGCAGCCAAGAAGGAGGGATCCCTCCGGGCGGCTACACCTTC. Its protein is CASSQEGGIPPGGYTF.